These T cell receptor beta chains were read from a single sample in a study of blood T cell repertoires in COVID-19. The table came from immunoSEQ multiplex PCR; TCRdb's copy has only in-frame clones and leaves some out. The repertoire holds about 310,000 clones, roughly 86% seen once, with about 1.2% in the top ten. The specimen sequenced was peripheral blood. Every receptor here comes from a man between 65 and 85 years old with acute or convalescent COVID-19. Each CDR3 is given with its conserved first and last residue. D genes are given only for firm matches. Size values are once, few and many counts, or a class for expanded clones, and some rows have none.

v_gene: TRBV29-1; abundance: .; d_gene: TRBD1; j_gene: TRBJ2-1; CDR3nt: TGCAGCGCAGGGAGGACAGGGCTATCCTACAATGAGCAGTTCTTC; CDR3aa: CSAGRTGLSYNEQFF
v_gene: TRBV24-1; abundance: few; d_gene: TRBD2; j_gene: TRBJ2-5; CDR3nt: TGTGCCACTAGCGGGTCTCCCGAGACCCAGTACTTC; CDR3aa: CATSGSPETQYF
v_gene: TRBV7-2; abundance: .; d_gene: .; j_gene: TRBJ2-7; CDR3nt: TGTGCCAGCAGCTTACTAGGATTTAACCCCTACGAGCAGTACTTC; CDR3aa: CASSLLGFNPYEQYF
v_gene: TRBV11-2; abundance: .; d_gene: .; j_gene: TRBJ1-3; CDR3nt: TGTGCCAGCAGGAGTATACAGGGATCACCTGGAAACACCATATATTTT; CDR3aa: CASRSIQGSPGNTIYF
v_gene: TRBV6-5; abundance: once; d_gene: .; j_gene: TRBJ1-3; CDR3nt: TGTGCCAGCAGTTACGCGGGGCCTGGAAACACCATATATTTT; CDR3aa: CASSYAGPGNTIYF
v_gene: TRBV10-3; abundance: .; d_gene: .; j_gene: TRBJ1-1; CDR3nt: TGTGCCATCAGTGAGGGGGGGACGCGGGGCACTGAAGCTTTCTTT; CDR3aa: CAISEGGTRGTEAFF
v_gene: TRBV3-1/TRBV3-2; abundance: .; d_gene: .; j_gene: TRBJ2-7; CDR3nt: TGTGCCAGCAGCCGTACAGGCTACGAGCAGTACTTC; CDR3aa: CASSRTGYEQYF
v_gene: TRBV5-1; abundance: .; d_gene: .; j_gene: TRBJ2-5; CDR3nt: TGCGCCAGCAGATCGGGACAAACGCAAGAGACCCAGTACTTC; CDR3aa: CASRSGQTQETQYF
v_gene: TRBV3-1/TRBV3-2; abundance: .; d_gene: .; j_gene: TRBJ1-3; CDR3nt: TGTGCCAGCAGCCAAGTGGTTCCTACAGGGCCGCCTGGAAACACCATATATTTT; CDR3aa: CASSQVVPTGPPGNTIYF
v_gene: TRBV27; abundance: .; d_gene: .; j_gene: TRBJ1-5; CDR3nt: TGTGCCAGCAGACCAAATGCAGGGGTAGGACAGCCCCAGCATTTT; CDR3aa: CASRPNAGVGQPQHF
v_gene: TRBV30; abundance: .; d_gene: TRBD1; j_gene: TRBJ2-7; CDR3nt: TGTGCCTGGAGGCGCACAATGAACCATGGACAGGGTCGCTACGAGCAGTACTTC; CDR3aa: CAWRRTMNHGQGRYEQYF
v_gene: TRBV6-6; abundance: .; d_gene: .; j_gene: TRBJ2-2; CDR3nt: TGTGCCAGCAGTAGACTCCTAGTTTCCGGGGAGCTGTTTTTT; CDR3aa: CASSRLLVSGELFF
v_gene: TRBV7-8; abundance: few; d_gene: .; j_gene: TRBJ2-7; CDR3nt: TGTGCCAGCAGCTTAGGATTCGGCGGGCCCTACGAGCAGTACTTC; CDR3aa: CASSLGFGGPYEQYF
v_gene: TRBV7-2; abundance: .; d_gene: TRBD2; j_gene: TRBJ2-1; CDR3nt: TGTGCCAGCAGCTTAGGCGGGGGGGTATTATACAATGAGCAGTTCTTC; CDR3aa: CASSLGGGVLYNEQFF
v_gene: TRBV11-2; abundance: once; d_gene: .; j_gene: TRBJ2-3; CDR3nt: TGTGCCAGCAGCTTAGGGGGGGTTACCACAGATACGCAGTATTTT; CDR3aa: CASSLGGVTTDTQYF
v_gene: TRBV24-1; abundance: .; d_gene: .; j_gene: TRBJ2-5; CDR3nt: TGTGCCACCAGTGCGGACACACAAGAGACCCAGTACTTC; CDR3aa: CATSADTQETQYF
v_gene: TRBV6-5; abundance: once; d_gene: .; j_gene: TRBJ1-1; CDR3nt: TGTGCCAGCAGTTACGCGGGGGGTGAAGCTTTCTTT; CDR3aa: CASSYAGGEAFF
v_gene: TRBV3-1/TRBV3-2; abundance: .; d_gene: .; j_gene: TRBJ2-7; CDR3nt: TGTGCCAGCAGCCAAGGTGGTCTGCGGGGCGACGAGCAGTACTTC; CDR3aa: CASSQGGLRGDEQYF
v_gene: TRBV5-1; abundance: .; d_gene: TRBD1; j_gene: TRBJ1-3; CDR3nt: TGCGCCAGCAGCCCAGGGGGCGCCGGAAACACCATATATTTT; CDR3aa: CASSPGGAGNTIYF
v_gene: TRBV3-1/TRBV3-2; abundance: .; d_gene: TRBD1; j_gene: TRBJ2-1; CDR3nt: TGTGCCAGCAGCGAAGCAGGGGGCCCTCAGTTCTTC; CDR3aa: CASSEAGGPQFF
v_gene: TRBV7-8; abundance: .; d_gene: TRBD1; j_gene: TRBJ2-7; CDR3nt: TGTGCCAGCAGCGCGCGGAACAGGGGGGCCTACGAGCAGTACTTC; CDR3aa: CASSARNRGAYEQYF
v_gene: TRBV3-1/TRBV3-2; abundance: .; d_gene: .; j_gene: TRBJ1-6; CDR3nt: TGTGCCAGCAGCTACGGCCAGGTTGGTAATTCACCCCTCCACTTT; CDR3aa: CASSYGQVGNSPLHF
v_gene: TRBV7-8; abundance: .; d_gene: TRBD1; j_gene: TRBJ1-2; CDR3nt: TGTGCCAGCTTTGGCCCGGGACAGAAGGACTATGGCTACACCTTC; CDR3aa: CASFGPGQKDYGYTF
v_gene: TRBV7-2; abundance: .; d_gene: .; j_gene: TRBJ2-1; CDR3nt: TGTGCCAGCAGCCTGGTGGGTACGGGAGCCCAGTTCTTC; CDR3aa: CASSLVGTGAQFF
v_gene: TRBV19; abundance: .; d_gene: TRBD1; j_gene: TRBJ2-4; CDR3nt: TGTGCCAGTAGTATCGGGACAGAAAAAGGGGTCTGGTACTTC; CDR3aa: CASSIGTEKGVWYF
v_gene: TRBV5-5; abundance: .; d_gene: .; j_gene: TRBJ1-1; CDR3nt: TGTGCCAGCAGCTTAAACCCCCAGGTCACTGAAGCTTTCTTT; CDR3aa: CASSLNPQVTEAFF
v_gene: TRBV11-2; abundance: .; d_gene: TRBD1; j_gene: TRBJ2-7; CDR3nt: TGTGCCAGCAACGTACAGGGGGCGCTGAACGAGCAGTACTTC; CDR3aa: CASNVQGALNEQYF
v_gene: TRBV3-1/TRBV3-2; abundance: .; d_gene: TRBD1; j_gene: TRBJ1-5; CDR3nt: TGTGCCAGCAGCCAGGGACAGGGCCGGCAGCCCCAGCATTTT; CDR3aa: CASSQGQGRQPQHF
v_gene: TRBV9; abundance: .; d_gene: .; j_gene: TRBJ2-1; CDR3nt: TGTGCCAGCAGCGTAGGAGGGGGCAATGAGCAGTTCTTC; CDR3aa: CASSVGGGNEQFF
v_gene: TRBV6-5; abundance: .; d_gene: .; j_gene: TRBJ2-3; CDR3nt: TGTGCCAGCAGGGGGGCGAGCACAGATACGCAGTATTTT; CDR3aa: CASRGASTDTQYF
v_gene: TRBV24-1; abundance: .; d_gene: TRBD2; j_gene: TRBJ2-7; CDR3nt: TGTGCCACCAGTGACCCGGCGGGGGGGGCGGACGAGCAGTACTTC; CDR3aa: CATSDPAGGADEQYF
v_gene: TRBV6-1; abundance: .; d_gene: .; j_gene: TRBJ1-1; CDR3nt: TGTGCCAGCAGTGAAAGGAGGGCGGACGAAGCTTTCTTT; CDR3aa: CASSERRADEAFF
v_gene: TRBV7-2; abundance: .; d_gene: .; j_gene: TRBJ2-2; CDR3nt: TGTGCCAGCAGCTTGCGGGGGCAGCGGAACACCGGGGAGCTGTTTTTT; CDR3aa: CASSLRGQRNTGELFF
v_gene: TRBV30; abundance: .; d_gene: TRBD2; j_gene: TRBJ2-1; CDR3nt: TGTGCCTGGAGTCCGTTAGGACTAGCGGGGGCAAATGAGCAGTTCTTC; CDR3aa: CAWSPLGLAGANEQFF
v_gene: TRBV5-5; abundance: .; d_gene: TRBD2; j_gene: TRBJ2-3; CDR3nt: TGTGCCAGCAGGTCGTCAGGGAGGGGCCCTGCAGATACGCAGTATTTT; CDR3aa: CASRSSGRGPADTQYF
v_gene: TRBV24-1; abundance: .; d_gene: TRBD1; j_gene: TRBJ1-2; CDR3nt: TGTGCCACCAGTGACTCCGTGGGTACAGGGGACTATGGCTACACCTTC; CDR3aa: CATSDSVGTGDYGYTF
v_gene: TRBV29-1; abundance: .; d_gene: .; j_gene: TRBJ2-5; CDR3nt: TGCAGCGTTGGTGGGGGCTCTATTCGGGAGACCCAGTACTTC; CDR3aa: CSVGGGSIRETQYF
v_gene: TRBV9; abundance: .; d_gene: TRBD2; j_gene: TRBJ2-1; CDR3nt: TGTGCCAGCAGCGTAGACGGGACTAGCGGGAGGGATGAGCAGTTCTTC; CDR3aa: CASSVDGTSGRDEQFF
v_gene: TRBV24-1; abundance: .; d_gene: TRBD2; j_gene: TRBJ2-2; CDR3nt: TGTGCCACCAGTGATCGACTAGCGGGTTCCACCGGGGAGCTGTTTTTT; CDR3aa: CATSDRLAGSTGELFF
v_gene: TRBV5-6; abundance: .; d_gene: TRBD2; j_gene: TRBJ2-1; CDR3nt: TGTGCCAGCAGCTTGGAAGCGGGGGGGTACAATGAGCAGTTCTTC; CDR3aa: CASSLEAGGYNEQFF
v_gene: TRBV7-6; abundance: .; d_gene: TRBD1; j_gene: TRBJ2-1; CDR3nt: TGTGCCAGCAGCCAAGGGACAGATGCCTACAATGAGCAGTTCTTC; CDR3aa: CASSQGTDAYNEQFF
v_gene: TRBV29-1; abundance: .; d_gene: TRBD1; j_gene: TRBJ2-3; CDR3nt: TGCAGCGTTGAGATGGGGACAGGGGGCTTCGTCGCGCAGTATTTT; CDR3aa: CSVEMGTGGFVAQYF
v_gene: TRBV29-1; abundance: .; d_gene: TRBD1; j_gene: TRBJ1-1; CDR3nt: TGCAGCGCCGAGATAAAACAGGGGGTGTACACTGAAGCTTTCTTT; CDR3aa: CSAEIKQGVYTEAFF